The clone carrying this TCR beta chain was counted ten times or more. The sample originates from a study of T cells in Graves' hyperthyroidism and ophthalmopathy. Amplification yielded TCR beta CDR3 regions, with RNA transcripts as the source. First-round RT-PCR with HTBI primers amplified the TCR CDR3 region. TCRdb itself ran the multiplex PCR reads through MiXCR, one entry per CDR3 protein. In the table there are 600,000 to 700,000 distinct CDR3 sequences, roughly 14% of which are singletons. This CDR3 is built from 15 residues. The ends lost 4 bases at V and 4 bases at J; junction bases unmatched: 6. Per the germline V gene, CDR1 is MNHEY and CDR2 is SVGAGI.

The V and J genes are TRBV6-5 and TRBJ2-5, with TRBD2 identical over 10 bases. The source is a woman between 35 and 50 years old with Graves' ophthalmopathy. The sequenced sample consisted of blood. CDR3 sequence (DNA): TGTGCCAGCAGTTTGCTAGCGGGAGAGCTAGAGACCCAGTACTTC. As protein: CASSLLAGELETQYF.